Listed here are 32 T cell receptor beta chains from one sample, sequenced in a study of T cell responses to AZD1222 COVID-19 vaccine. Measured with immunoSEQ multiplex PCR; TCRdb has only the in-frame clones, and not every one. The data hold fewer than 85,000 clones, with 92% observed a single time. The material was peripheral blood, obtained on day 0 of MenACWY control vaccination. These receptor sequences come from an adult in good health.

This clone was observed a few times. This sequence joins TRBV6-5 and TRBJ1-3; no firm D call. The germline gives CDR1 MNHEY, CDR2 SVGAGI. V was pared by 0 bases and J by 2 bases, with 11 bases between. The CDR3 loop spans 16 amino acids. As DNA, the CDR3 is TGTGCCAGCAGTTACTCGGAGGTCTTCGCTGGAAACACCATATATTTT. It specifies CASSYSEVFAGNTIYF.

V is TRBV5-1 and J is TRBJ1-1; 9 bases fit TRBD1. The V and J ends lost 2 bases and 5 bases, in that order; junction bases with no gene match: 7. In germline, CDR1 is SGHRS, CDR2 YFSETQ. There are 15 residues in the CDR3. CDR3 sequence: CASSLDRGERTEAFF. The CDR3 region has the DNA TGCGCCAGCAGCTTAGACAGGGGGGAGAGGACTGAAGCTTTCTTT.

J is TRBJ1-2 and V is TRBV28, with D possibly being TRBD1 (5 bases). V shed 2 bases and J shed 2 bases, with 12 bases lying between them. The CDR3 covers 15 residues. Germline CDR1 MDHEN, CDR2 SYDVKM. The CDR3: CASSLGGTQNYGYTF. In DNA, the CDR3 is TGTGCCAGCAGTTTAGGTGGGACGCAGAACTATGGCTACACCTTC.

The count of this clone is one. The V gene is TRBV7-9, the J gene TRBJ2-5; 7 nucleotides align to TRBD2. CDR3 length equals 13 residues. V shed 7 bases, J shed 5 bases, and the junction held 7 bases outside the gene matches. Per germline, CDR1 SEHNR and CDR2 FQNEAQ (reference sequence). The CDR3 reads CASTWGGRETQYF. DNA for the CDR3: TGTGCCAGCACCTGGGGGGGAAGGGAGACCCAGTACTTC.

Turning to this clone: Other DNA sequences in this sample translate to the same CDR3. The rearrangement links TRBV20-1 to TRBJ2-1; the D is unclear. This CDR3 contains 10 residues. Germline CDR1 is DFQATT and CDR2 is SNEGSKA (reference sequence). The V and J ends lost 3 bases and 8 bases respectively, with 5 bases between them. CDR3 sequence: CSASLDEQFF. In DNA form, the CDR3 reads TGCAGTGCTAGTTTAGATGAGCAGTTCTTC.

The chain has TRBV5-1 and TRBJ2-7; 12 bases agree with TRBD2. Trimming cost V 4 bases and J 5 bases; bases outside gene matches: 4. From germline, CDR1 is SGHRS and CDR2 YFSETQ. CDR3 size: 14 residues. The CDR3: CASSPGLAGNEQYF. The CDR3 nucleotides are TGCGCCAGCAGCCCGGGACTAGCGGGTAACGAGCAGTACTTC.

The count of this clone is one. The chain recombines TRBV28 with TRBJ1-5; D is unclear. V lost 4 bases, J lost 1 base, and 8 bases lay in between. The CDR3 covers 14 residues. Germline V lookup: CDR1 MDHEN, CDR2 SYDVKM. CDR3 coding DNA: TGTGCCAGCAGTTACCAGCTGAGCAATCAGCCCCAGCATTTT. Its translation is CASSYQLSNQPQHF.

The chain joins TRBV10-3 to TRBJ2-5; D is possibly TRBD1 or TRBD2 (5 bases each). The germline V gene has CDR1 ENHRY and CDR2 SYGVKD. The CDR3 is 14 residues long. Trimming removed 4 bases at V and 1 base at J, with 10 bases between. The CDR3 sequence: CAISVSGTQETQYF. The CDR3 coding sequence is TGTGCCATCAGTGTTTCCGGGACCCAAGAGACCCAGTACTTC.

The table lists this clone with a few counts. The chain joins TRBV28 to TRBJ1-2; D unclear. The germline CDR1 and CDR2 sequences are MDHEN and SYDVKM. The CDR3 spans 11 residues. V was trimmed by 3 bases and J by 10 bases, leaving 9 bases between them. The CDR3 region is CASSFGEVYTF. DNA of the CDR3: TGTGCCAGCAGTTTCGGGGAGGTCTACACCTTC.

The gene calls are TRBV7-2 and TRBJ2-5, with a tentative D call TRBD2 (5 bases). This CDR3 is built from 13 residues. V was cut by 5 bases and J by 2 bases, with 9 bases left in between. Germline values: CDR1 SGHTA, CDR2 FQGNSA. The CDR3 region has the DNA TGTGCCAGCAGCCAACTAGGTCAAGAGACCCAGTACTTC. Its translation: CASSQLGQETQYF.

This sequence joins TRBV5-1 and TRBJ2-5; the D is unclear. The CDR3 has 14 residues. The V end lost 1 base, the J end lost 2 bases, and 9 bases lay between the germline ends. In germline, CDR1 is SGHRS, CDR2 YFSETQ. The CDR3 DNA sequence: TGCGCCAGCAGCTTGAGTTCAGTTCAAGAGACCCAGTACTTC. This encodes CASSLSSVQETQYF.

CDR3: CASSLALGSGSGNTIYF. The CDR3 DNA reads TGTGCCAGCAGCTTAGCGTTGGGGTCAGGGTCTGGAAACACCATATATTTT. The chain links TRBV7-6 to TRBJ1-3, with a tentative D call TRBD1 (5 bases). CDR1 and CDR2 (germline): SGHVS, FNYEAQ. Trimming took 0 bases from V and 1 from J, leaving 13 bases between them. The CDR3 has 17 amino acids.

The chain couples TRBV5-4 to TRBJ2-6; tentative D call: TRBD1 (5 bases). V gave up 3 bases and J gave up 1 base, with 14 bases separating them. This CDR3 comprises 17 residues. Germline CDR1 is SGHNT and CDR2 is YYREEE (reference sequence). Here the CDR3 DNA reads TGTGCCAGCAGCTCGGACCGCAGGGCATCTGGGGCCAACGTCCTGACTTTC. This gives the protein CASSSDRRASGANVLTF.

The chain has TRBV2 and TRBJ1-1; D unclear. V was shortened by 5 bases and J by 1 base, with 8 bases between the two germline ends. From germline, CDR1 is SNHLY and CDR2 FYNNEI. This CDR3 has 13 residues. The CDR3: CASSWGENTEAFF. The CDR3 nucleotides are TGTGCCAGCAGTTGGGGAGAGAACACTGAAGCTTTCTTT.

This chain's CDR3 is CASSPSRGLGGYTF. The CDR3 nucleotides read TGTGCCAGCAGCCCCAGCCGGGGGCTGGGCGGCTACACCTTC. The rearrangement uses TRBV7-2 and TRBJ1-2, with TRBD1 as a possible D gene (6 bases). The germline gives CDR1 SGHTA, CDR2 FQGNSA. The CDR3 totals 14 residues. Between the trimmed V and J ends, which lost 5 bases and 8 bases, there was a span of 18 bases. The full variable domain, with the rest looked up from reference TRBV7-2 and TRBJ1-2, is GAGVSQSPSNKVTEKGKDVELRCDPISGHTALYWYRQSLGQGLEFLIYFQGNSAPDKSGLPSDRFSAERTGGSVSTLTIQRTQQEDSAVYLCASSPSRGLGGYTFGSGTRLTVV.

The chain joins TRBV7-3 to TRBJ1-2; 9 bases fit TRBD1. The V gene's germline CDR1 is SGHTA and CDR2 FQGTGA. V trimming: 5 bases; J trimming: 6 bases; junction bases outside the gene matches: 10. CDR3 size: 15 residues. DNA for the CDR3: TGTGCCAGCAGCCCAAGGACAGGGGTGATTGATGGCTACACCTTC. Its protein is CASSPRTGVIDGYTF.

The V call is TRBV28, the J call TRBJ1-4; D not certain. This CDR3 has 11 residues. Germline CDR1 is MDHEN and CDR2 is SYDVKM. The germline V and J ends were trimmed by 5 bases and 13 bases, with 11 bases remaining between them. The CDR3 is CASSNSRVLFF. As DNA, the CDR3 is TGTGCCAGCAGTAACTCTCGAGTACTGTTTTTT.

CDR3 residues: CASSHDDRGGLNSNQPQHF. The DNA of the CDR3 is TGTGCCAGCAGCCACGATGACAGGGGAGGTTTGAATAGCAATCAGCCCCAGCATTTT. The rearrangement uses TRBV5-5 and TRBJ1-5; the match to TRBD1 covers 8 bases. The CDR3 extends over 19 amino acids. Germline trimming cut 4 bases from V and 0 bases from J; bases unmatched to any gene: 15. Germline values: CDR1 SGHKS, CDR2 YYEKEE (reference sequence).

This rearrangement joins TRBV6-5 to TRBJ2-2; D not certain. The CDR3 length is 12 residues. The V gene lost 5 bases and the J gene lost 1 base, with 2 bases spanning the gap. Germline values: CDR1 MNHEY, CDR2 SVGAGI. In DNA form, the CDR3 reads TGTGCCAGCAGTCTGAACACCGGGGAGCTGTTTTTT. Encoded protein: CASSLNTGELFF.

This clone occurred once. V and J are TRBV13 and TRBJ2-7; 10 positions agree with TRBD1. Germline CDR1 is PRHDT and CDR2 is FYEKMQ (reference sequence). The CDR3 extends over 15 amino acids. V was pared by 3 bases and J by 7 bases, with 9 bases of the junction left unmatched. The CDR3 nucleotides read TGTGCCAGCAGCTTGGGACAGGGGTTGGGTCTGGAGCAGTACTTC. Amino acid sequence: CASSLGQGLGLEQYF.

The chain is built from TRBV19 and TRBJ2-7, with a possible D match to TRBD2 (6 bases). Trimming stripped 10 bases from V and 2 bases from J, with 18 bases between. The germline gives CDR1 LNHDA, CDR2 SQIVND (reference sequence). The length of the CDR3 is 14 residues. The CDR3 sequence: CATQGPGGPYEQYF. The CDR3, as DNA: TGTGCCACCCAGGGCCCCGGGGGTCCCTACGAGCAGTACTTC.

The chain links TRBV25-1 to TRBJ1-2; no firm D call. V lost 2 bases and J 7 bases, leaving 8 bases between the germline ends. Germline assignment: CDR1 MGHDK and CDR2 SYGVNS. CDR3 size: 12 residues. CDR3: CASSEGSLGYTF. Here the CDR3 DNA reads TGTGCCAGCAGTGAAGGGTCCCTTGGCTACACCTTC.

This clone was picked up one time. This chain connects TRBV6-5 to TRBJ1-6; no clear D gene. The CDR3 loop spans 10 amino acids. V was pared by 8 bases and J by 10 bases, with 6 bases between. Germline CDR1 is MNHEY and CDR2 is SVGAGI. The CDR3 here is CASGQSPLHF. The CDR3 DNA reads TGTGCCAGCGGGCAGTCACCCCTCCACTTT.

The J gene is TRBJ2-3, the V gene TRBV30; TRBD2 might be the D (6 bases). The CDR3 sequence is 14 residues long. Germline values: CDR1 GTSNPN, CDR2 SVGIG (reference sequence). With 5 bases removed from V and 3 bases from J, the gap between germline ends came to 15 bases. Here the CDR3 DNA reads TGTGCCTGGGTCCGGGACTCACGTACAGATACGCAGTATTTT. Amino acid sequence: CAWVRDSRTDTQYF.

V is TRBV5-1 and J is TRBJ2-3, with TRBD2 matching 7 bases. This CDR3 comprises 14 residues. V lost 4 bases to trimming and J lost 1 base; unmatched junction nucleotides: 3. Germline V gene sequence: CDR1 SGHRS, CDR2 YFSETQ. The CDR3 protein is CASSRLAGTDTQYF. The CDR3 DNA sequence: TGCGCCAGCAGCCGTCTAGCGGGCACAGATACGCAGTATTTT.

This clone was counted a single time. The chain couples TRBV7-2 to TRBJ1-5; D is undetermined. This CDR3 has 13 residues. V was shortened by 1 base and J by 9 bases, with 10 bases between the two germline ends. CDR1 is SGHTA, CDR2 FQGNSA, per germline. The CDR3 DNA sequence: TGTGCCAGCAGCTTAGATAATTCAGGGCCCCAGCATTTT. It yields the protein CASSLDNSGPQHF.

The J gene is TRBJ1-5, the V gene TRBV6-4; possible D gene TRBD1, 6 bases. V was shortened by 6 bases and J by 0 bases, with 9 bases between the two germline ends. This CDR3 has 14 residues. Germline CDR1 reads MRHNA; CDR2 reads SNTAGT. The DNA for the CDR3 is TGTGCCAGCAGCGGACAGCCTAGCAATCAGCCCCAGCATTTT. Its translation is CASSGQPSNQPQHF.

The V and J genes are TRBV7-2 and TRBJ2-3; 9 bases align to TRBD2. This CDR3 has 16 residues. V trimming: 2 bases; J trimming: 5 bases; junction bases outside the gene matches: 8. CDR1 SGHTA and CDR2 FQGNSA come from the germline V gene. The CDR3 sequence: CASSLLGREGGDTQYF. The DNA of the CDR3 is TGTGCCAGCAGCTTATTGGGGCGGGAGGGGGGAGATACGCAGTATTTT. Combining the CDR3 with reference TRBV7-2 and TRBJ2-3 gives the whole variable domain GAGVSQSPSNKVTEKGKDVELRCDPISGHTALYWYRQSLGQGLEFLIYFQGNSAPDKSGLPSDRFSAERTGGSVSTLTIQRTQQEDSAVYLCASSLLGREGGDTQYFGPGTRLTVL.

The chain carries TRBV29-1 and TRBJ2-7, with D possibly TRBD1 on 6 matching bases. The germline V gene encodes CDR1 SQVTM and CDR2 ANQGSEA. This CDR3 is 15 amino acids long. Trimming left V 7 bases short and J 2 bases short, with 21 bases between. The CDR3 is CSAGEDSRRTYEQYF. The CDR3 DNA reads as TGCAGCGCCGGCGAGGACAGCCGAAGAACCTACGAGCAGTACTTC.

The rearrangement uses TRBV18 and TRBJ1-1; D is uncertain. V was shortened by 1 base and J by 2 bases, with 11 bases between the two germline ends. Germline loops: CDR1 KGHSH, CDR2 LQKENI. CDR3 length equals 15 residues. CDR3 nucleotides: TGTGCCAGCTCACCACAGGAATGGGAAAACACTGAAGCTTTCTTT. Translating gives CASSPQEWENTEAFF.

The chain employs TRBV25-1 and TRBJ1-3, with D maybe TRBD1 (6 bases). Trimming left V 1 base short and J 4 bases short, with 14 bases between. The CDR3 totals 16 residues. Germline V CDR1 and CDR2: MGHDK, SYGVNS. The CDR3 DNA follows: TGTGCCAGCAGTGAATCGCCGCAGGGGTTAGGAAACACCATATATTTT. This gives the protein CASSESPQGLGNTIYF. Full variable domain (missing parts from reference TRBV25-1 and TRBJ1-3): EADIYQTPRYLVIGTGKKITLECSQTMGHDKMYWYQQDPGMELHLIHYSYGVNSTEKGDLSSESTVSRIRTEHFPLTLESARPSHTSQYLCASSESPQGLGNTIYFGEGSWLTVV.

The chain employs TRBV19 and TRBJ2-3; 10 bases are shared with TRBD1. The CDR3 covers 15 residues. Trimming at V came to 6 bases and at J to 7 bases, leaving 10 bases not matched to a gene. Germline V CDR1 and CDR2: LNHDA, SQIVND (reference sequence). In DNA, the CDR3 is TGTGCCAGTAGCCACCGGGACAGGGGACGTAATACGCAGTATTTT. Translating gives CASSHRDRGRNTQYF.